The clone carrying this TCR beta chain came up a few times. As yet, its antigen is unknown. Using immunoSEQ multiplex PCR, the repertoire was profiled, and TCRdb retains in-frame clones only, with some absent. The sample includes roughly 86,000 clones, roughly nine tenths seen only once; the top ten take around 2.8%. On cycle 4 day 1 and cycle 7 day 1, as well as at baseline, blood was sampled. The record originates from a study of OX40 agonist ivuxolimab in advanced cancers. In the study overall: The patients received agonistic anti-OX40 (CD134) antibody ivuxolimab. Patients received intravenous ivuxolimab every 2 weeks at 0.01 to 10 mg/kg.

Germline V gives CDR1 MDHEN, CDR2 SYDVKM. The ends were cut back, 4 bases at V and 0 bases at J, with 25 bases in the middle. CDR3 length equals 20 residues. Study findings and constraints: Clonal expansion in partial responders at 0.1-3.0 mg/kg ranked among the lowest.

The material was CD4+ or CD8+ T cells sorted from blood, obtained in a trial of the OX40 agonist ivuxolimab. The chain links TRBV28 to TRBJ2-1; D is tentatively TRBD1 or TRBD2 (5 bases each). The clonotype originates from an adult with an advanced solid tumor such as melanoma, head and neck, liver or kidney cancer. The CDR3 sequence: CASSSPLGVRGQVSYNEQFF. The DNA of the CDR3 is TGTGCCAGCAGTTCCCCCCTTGGGGTGAGGGGTCAGGTCTCCTACAATGAGCAGTTCTTC.